Below, one T cell receptor beta chain is given with its context. Germline V gives CDR1 LNHDA, CDR2 SQIVND (reference sequence). V was pared by 3 bases and J by 7 bases, with 4 bases between. The length of the CDR3 is 11 residues. Here immunoSEQ multiplex PCR was the method, and the copy in TCRdb shows in-frame clones only, minus some. The table lists 71,000 or so clones, 81% of them singletons. This entry is derived from a study of glioma-infiltrating T cells after dendritic cell vaccination. V usage is TRBV19 and J usage is TRBJ2-1; D gene unclear. The sample here was blood, taken before dendritic cell vaccination. This TCR was sampled from a human donor with glioblastoma. The CDR3 is CASSIRNEQFF. The CDR3 nucleotides are TGTGCCAGTAGTATCAGGAATGAGCAGTTCTTC. Variable domain in full (rest from reference TRBV19 and TRBJ2-1): DGGITQSPKYLFRKEGQNVTLSCEQNLNHDAMYWYRQDPGQGLRLIYYSQIVNDFQKGDIAEGYSVSREKKESFPLTVTSAQKNPTAFYLCASSIRNEQFFGPGTRLTVL.